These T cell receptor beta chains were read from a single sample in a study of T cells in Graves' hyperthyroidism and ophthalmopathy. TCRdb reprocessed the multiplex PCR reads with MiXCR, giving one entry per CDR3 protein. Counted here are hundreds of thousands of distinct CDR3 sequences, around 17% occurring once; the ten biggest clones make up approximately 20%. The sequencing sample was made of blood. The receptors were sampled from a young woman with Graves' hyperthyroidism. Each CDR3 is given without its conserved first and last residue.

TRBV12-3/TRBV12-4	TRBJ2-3	ASSTGPRTDTQY
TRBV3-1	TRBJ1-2	ASSRTANGYT
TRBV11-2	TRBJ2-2	ASNNRADTGELF
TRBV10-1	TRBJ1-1	ASSETTGVDTEAF
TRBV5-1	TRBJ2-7	ASSGGLLMRQY
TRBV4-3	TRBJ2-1	ASSQERGSSYNEQF
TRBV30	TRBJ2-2	AWSADHRPPGELF
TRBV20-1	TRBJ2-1	SARLLGAGEQF
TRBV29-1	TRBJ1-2	SVEETQGDGYT
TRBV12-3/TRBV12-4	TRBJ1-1	ASSPDRGRNTEAF
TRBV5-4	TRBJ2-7	ASSATGAGNYEQY
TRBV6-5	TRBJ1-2	ASSYWRTARSRDGYT
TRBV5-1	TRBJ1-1	ASSPGAPNTEAF
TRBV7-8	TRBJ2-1	ASRPRGQGFEQF
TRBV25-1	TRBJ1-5	ASGVKEPQH
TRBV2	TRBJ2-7	ASSDPSGRTSYEQY
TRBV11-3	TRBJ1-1	ASREEIPGTEAF
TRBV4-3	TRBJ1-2	ASSQARGTYGYT
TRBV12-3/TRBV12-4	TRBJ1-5	ASSTRQIGGNQPQH
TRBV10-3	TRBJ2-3	AISVDTDTQY
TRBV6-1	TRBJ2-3	ASRVSRTRDTQY
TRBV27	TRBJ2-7	ASSPVAGLSYEQY
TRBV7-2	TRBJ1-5	ASSKGQGDNQPQH
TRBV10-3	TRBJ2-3	AISEERTGAEPQY
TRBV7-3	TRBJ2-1	ASSGGDNNEQF
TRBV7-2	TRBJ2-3	ASSLGTSGRNTDTQY
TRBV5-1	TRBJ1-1	ASSLGQENTEAF
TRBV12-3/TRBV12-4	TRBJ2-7	ASNAPGQGANEQY
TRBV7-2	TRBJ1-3	ASSLVIGGGNTIY
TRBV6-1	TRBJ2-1	ASSSLFYNEQF
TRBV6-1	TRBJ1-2	ASSSHLPGGSGYT
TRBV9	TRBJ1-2	ASSVSGTGVLANYGYT
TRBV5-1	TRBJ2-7	ASSPGLANYEQY
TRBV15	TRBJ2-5	ATSRDLAGSETQY
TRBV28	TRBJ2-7	ASSQQLAGGPYEQY
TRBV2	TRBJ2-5	ASSPRASGRGGTQY
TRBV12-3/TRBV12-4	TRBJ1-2	ASSHRPLGRVRISYGYT
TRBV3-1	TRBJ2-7	ASSQDPGQVGEQY
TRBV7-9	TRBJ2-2	ASSFYRNTGELF
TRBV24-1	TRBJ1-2	ATSDLEGSGYT
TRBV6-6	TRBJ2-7	ASSYPGQGSYEQY
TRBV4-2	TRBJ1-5	ASSQDESGSNQPQH
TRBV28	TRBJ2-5	ASKTAVETQY
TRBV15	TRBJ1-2	ATSRDVGWGQSYGYT
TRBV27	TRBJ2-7	ASSPDLNYEQY